This T cell receptor beta chain was retrieved from a study of T cell repertoires in cytomegalovirus infection. Each CDR3 protein is one row after TCRdb ran MiXCR on the reads. This table holds about 440,000 distinct CDR3 sequences, under 40% found once. The germline V gene has CDR1 MNHNY and CDR2 SVGAGI (reference sequence). The CDR3 is made up of 16 amino acids. The V gene lost 7 bases and the J gene lost 0 bases, with 13 bases spanning the gap. General study points: Frequencies of public TCR beta families were cumulated, and this identified carriers of CMV plus the relevant HLA.

This clonotype came up a few times. What it recognizes is unknown. Sequencing was carried out using PBMCs. This clonotype was obtained from a human donor in good health (CMV status not recorded). Some clones in this sample may be carry-over from other donors' samples. The chain links TRBV6-6 to TRBJ1-6; D is unresolved. The CDR3 bases are TGTGCCAGCAAGTCCCCCCACTCCTCCTATAATTCACCCCTCCACTTT. Translated, it gives CASKSPHSSYNSPLHF.